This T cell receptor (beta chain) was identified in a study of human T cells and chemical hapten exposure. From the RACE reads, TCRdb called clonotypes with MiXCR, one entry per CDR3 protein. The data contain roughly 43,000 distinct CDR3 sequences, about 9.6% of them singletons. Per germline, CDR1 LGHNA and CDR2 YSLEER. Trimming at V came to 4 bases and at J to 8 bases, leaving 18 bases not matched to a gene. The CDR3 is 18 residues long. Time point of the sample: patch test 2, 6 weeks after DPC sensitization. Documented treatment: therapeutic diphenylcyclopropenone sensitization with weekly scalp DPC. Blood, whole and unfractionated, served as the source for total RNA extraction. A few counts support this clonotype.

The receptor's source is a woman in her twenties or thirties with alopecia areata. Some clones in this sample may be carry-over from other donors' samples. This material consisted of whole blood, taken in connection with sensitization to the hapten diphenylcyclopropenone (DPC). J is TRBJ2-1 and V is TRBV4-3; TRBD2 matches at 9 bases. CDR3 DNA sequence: TGCGCCAGCAGCCCTAGCGGGTCGGGTAGCGGGGGTATGCATGAGCAGTTCTTC. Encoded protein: CASSPSGSGSGGMHEQFF.